This T cell receptor beta chain was identified during a study of pediatric ulcerative colitis. Study conclusions and caveats: Clonal expansions reduced rectal repertoire diversity in acute severe colitis. A couple of rectal CDR3 clonotypes occurred in all ulcerative colitis patients.

The assay was run at survey level. Produced via immunoSEQ multiplex PCR; TCRdb's table is partial and in-frame only. The sample gives roughly 64,000 clones, roughly 90% of which show up once; nearly 3.5% is in the top ten. Before the diagnostic colonoscopy, ulcerative colitis patients were free of immunosuppressive medication. Germline V gene lookup returns CDR1 SGHNT and CDR2 YYREEE (reference sequence). V was shortened by 4 bases and J by 1 base, with 11 bases between the two germline ends. This CDR3 is built from 15 residues. A note on this clone: Its antigen is still unknown.

The chain combines TRBV5-4 with TRBJ2-2; D is possibly TRBD1 or TRBD2 (5 bases each). This clonotype was obtained from a boy younger than 18 with severe ulcerative colitis. The source material was blood. This CDR3 is CASSTGPQNTGELFF. The CDR3 DNA reads as TGTGCCAGCAGCACGGGACCTCAGAACACCGGGGAGCTGTTTTTT.